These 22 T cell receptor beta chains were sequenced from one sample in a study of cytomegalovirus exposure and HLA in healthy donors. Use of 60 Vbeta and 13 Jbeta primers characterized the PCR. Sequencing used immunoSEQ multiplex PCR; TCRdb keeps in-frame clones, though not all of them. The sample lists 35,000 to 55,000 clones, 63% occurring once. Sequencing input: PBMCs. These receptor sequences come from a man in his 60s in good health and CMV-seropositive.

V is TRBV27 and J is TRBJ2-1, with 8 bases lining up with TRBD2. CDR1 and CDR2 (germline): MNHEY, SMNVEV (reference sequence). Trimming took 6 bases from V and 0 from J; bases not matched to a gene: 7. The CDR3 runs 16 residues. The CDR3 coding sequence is TGTGCCAGCAGACAAACAAGCGGGAGCTCCTACAATGAGCAGTTCTTC. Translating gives CASRQTSGSSYNEQFF.

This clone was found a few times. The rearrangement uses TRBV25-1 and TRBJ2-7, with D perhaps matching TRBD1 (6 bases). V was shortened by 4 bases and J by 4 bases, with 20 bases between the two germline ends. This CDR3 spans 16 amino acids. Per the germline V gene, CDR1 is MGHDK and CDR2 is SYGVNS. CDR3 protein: CASSARGWGNLYEQYF. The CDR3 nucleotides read TGTGCCAGCAGTGCAAGGGGGTGGGGTAATTTGTACGAGCAGTACTTC.

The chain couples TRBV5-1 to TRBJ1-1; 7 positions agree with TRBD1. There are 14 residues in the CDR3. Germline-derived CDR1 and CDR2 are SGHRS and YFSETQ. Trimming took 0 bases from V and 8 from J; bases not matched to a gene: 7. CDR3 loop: CASSLGSLTGEAFF. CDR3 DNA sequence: TGCGCCAGCAGCTTGGGCTCCCTGACAGGGGAAGCTTTCTTT.

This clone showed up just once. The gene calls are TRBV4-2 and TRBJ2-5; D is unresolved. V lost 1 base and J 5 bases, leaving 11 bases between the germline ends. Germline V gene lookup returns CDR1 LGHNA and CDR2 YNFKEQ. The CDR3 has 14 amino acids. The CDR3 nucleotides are TGTGCCAGCAGCCAAGGAGGTGACGGGGAGACCCAGTACTTC. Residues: CASSQGGDGETQYF.

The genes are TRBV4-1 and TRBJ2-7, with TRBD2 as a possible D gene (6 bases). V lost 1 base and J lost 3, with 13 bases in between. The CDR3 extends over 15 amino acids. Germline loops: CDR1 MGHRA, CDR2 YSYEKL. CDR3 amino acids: CASSQGAGTGYEQYF. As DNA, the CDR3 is TGCGCCAGCAGCCAAGGGGCCGGGACTGGCTACGAGCAGTACTTC.

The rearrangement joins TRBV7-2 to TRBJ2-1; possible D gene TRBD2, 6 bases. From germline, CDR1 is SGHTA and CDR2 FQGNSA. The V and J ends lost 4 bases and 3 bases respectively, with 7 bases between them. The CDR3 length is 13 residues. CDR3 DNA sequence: TGTGCCAGCAGCTGGGGGGTCTACAATGAGCAGTTCTTC. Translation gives CASSWGVYNEQFF.

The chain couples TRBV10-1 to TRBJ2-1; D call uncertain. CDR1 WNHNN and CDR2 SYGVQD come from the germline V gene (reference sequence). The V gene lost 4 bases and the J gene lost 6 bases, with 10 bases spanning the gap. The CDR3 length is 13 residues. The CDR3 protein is CASSGRDCNEQFF. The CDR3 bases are TGCGCCAGCAGTGGGAGAGACTGCAATGAGCAGTTCTTC.

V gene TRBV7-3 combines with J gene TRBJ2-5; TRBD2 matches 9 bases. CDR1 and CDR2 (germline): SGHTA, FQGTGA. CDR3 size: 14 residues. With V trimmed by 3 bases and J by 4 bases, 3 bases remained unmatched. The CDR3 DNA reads TGTGCCAGCAGCTTCCTAGCGGGGTTAGAGACCCAGTACTTC. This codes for CASSFLAGLETQYF.

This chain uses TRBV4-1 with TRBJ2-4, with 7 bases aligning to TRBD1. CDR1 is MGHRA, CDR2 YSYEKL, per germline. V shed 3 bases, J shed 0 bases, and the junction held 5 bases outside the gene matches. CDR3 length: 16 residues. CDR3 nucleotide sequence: TGCGCCAGCAGCCACACATACAGGGGAGCCAAAAACATTCAGTACTTC. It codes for CASSHTYRGAKNIQYF.

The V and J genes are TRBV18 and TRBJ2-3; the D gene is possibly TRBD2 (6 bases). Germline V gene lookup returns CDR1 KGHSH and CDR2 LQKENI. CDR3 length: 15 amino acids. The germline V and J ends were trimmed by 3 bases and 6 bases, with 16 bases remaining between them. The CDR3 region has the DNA TGTGCCAGCTCACCGCATCCCCCGGGAGTGGATACGCAGTATTTT. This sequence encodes CASSPHPPGVDTQYF.

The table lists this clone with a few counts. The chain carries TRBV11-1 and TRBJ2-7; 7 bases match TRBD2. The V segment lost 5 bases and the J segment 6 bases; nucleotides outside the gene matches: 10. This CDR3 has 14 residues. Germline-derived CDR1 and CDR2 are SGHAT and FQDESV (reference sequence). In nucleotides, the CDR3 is TGTGCCAGCAGCAAATCTAGCGGCGGAGGCGAGCAGTACTTC. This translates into CASSKSSGGGEQYF.

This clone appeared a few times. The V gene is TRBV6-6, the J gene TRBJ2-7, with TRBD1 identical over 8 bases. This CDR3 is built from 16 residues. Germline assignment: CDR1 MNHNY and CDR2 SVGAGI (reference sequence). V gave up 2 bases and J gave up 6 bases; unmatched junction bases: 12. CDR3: CASSYGSQGGSGEQYF. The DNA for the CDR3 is TGTGCCAGCAGTTACGGTTCACAGGGGGGATCTGGCGAGCAGTACTTC.

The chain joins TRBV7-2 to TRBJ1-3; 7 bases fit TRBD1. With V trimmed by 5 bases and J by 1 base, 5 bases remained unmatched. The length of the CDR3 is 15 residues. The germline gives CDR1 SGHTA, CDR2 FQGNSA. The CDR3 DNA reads TGTGCCAGCAGCCCCTTGACAGGGTCTGGAAACACCATATATTTT. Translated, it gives CASSPLTGSGNTIYF.

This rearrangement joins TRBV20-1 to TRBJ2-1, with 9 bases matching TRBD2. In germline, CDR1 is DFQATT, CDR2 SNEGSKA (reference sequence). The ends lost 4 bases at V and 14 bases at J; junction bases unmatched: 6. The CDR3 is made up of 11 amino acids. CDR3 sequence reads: CSATTGTSKFF. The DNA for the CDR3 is TGCAGTGCTACGACCGGGACTAGCAAGTTCTTC.

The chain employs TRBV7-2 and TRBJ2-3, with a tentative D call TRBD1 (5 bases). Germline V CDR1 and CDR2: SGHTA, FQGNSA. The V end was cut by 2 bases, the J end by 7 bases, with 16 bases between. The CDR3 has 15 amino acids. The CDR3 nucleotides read TGTGCCAGCAGCTTAAGGCTAGGGGTCGTTAATACGCAGTATTTT. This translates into CASSLRLGVVNTQYF.

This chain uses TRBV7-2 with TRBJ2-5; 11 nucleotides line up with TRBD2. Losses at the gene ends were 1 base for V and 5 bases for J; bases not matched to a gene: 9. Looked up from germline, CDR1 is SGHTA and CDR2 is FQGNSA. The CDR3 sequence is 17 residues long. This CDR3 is CASSLGGLAVLGETQYF. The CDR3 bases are TGTGCCAGCAGCTTAGGGGGACTAGCGGTCCTAGGGGAGACCCAGTACTTC. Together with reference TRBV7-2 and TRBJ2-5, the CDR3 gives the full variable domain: GAGVSQSPSNKVTEKGKDVELRCDPISGHTALYWYRQSLGQGLEFLIYFQGNSAPDKSGLPSDRFSAERTGGSVSTLTIQRTQQEDSAVYLCASSLGGLAVLGETQYFGPGTRLLVL.

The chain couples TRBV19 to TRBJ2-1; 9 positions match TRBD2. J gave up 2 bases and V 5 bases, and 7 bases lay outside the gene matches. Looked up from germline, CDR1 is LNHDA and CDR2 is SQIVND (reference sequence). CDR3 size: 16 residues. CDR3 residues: CASSSWVAGAYNEQFF. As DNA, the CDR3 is TGTGCCAGTAGTTCCTGGGTAGCGGGAGCCTACAATGAGCAGTTCTTC.

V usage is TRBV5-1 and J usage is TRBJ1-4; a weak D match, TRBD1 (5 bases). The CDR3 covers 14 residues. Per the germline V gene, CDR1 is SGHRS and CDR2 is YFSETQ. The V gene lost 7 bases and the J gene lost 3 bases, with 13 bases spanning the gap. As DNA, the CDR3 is TGCGCCAGCTCACTGGGGGGGTCTAATGAAAAACTGTTTTTT. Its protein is CASSLGGSNEKLFF. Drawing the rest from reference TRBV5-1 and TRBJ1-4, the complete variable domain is KAGVTQTPRYLIKTRGQQVTLSCSPISGHRSVSWYQQTPGQGLQFLFEYFSETQRNKGNFPGRFSGRQFSNSRSEMNVSTLELGDSALYLCASSLGGSNEKLFFGSGTQLSVL.

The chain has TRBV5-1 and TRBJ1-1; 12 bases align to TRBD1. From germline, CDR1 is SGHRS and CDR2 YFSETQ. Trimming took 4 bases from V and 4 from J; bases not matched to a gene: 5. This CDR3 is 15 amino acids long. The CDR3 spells CASSPGQGASTEAFF. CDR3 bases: TGCGCCAGCAGCCCGGGACAGGGGGCGTCCACTGAAGCTTTCTTT.

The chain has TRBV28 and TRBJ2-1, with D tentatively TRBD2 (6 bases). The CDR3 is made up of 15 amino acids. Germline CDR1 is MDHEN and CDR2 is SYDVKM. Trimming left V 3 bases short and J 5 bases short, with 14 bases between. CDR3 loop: CASSFPDGGNNEQFF. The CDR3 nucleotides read TGTGCCAGCAGTTTCCCGGACGGGGGAAACAATGAGCAGTTCTTC.

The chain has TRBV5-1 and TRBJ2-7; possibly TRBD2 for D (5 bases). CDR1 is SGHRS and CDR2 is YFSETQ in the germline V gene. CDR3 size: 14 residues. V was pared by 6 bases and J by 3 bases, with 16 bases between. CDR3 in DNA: TGCGCCAGCACCACAGAACTAGGACTCTACGAGCAGTACTTC. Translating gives CASTTELGLYEQYF.

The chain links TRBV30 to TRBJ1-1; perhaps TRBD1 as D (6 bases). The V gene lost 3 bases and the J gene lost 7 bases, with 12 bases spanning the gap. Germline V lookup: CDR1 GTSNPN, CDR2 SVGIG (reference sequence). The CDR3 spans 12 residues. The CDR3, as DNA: TGTGCCTGGAGCAGAACAGGGATTGAAGCTTTCTTT. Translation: CAWSRTGIEAFF.